Listed below are T cell receptor beta chains from one sample, sequenced in a study of OX40 agonist ivuxolimab in advanced cancers. Only in-frame clones appear in the TCRdb table, and some are missing; sequencing was by immunoSEQ multiplex PCR. The data contain tens of thousands of clones, around 91% of them singletons. The input for sequencing was CD4+ or CD8+ T cells sorted from blood, taken in a trial of the OX40 agonist ivuxolimab. The receptors shown here come from an adult with an advanced solid tumor such as melanoma, head and neck, liver or kidney cancer. CDR3s include the opening cysteine and the closing phenylalanine or tryptophan.

TRBV18,CASSPREDYGYTF
TRBV2,CASSDRDPYSNQPQHF
TRBV7-9,CASSLRPAGAAETQYF
TRBV5-1,CASSLVVSGSEQYF
TRBV11-2,CASSLRGGQLPDTQYF
TRBV5-1,CASSHRFNEQFF
TRBV2,CASSDPETQYF
TRBV28,CASSLVDQETQYF
TRBV9,CASSVDLGLYNEQFF
TRBV4-2,CASSQNRGTNEKLFF
TRBV6-6,CASSRSRAGDYEQYF
TRBV13,CASRADRGPQETQYF
TRBV7-8,CASSQSLRGYTF
TRBV29-1,CSVKGGQGATGELFF
TRBV29-1,CSVGDVTDTQYF
TRBV4-2,CASSQDRDYGYTF
TRBV29-1,CSAGTGWDEQFF
TRBV9,CASSSLAGTYNEQFF
TRBV9,CASSVGDRTAIPYEQYF
TRBV28,CASSLLGRTPGGNQPQHF
TRBV30,CAWTPQTLRDRNTGELFF
TRBV5-1,CASSWRGQDNEQYF
TRBV7-2,CASSSLETQYF
TRBV5-1,CASSSGQGLNSPLHF
TRBV7-9,CASTLSDGPTQYF
TRBV18,CASSPRDRGETQYF
TRBV7-2,CASSLGTRENQPQHF
TRBV4-1,CASSQSYGTEAFF
TRBV29-1,CSARVGGEDTEAFF
TRBV6-5,CASRALLAKNIQYF
TRBV5-1,CASLLLPAQNEQFF
TRBV27,CASSWGGGRNTEAFF
TRBV5-1,CASSLGRYYGYTF
TRBV18,CASSSFSVEGNEQFF
TRBV28,CASSPRVAGVGETQYF